This T cell receptor (beta chain) was obtained from a study of Ad26.COV2.S vaccination and SARS-CoV-2 variants. Study at large: It was the COV1001 Ad26.COV2.S trial arm that included the donor. The study gave Ad26.COV2.S intramuscularly, once or twice 56 days apart.

On this clone itself: Its antigen is as yet unknown.

Findings and limits, study-wide: Post-vaccination breadth of spike-specific CD8+ and CD4+ T cell responses was reportedly substantial. Possible underestimation of total T cell responses by the TCR breadth and depth analyses was noted.

Clones were sequenced by immunoSEQ multiplex PCR, and TCRdb holds only the in-frame ones, with some missing. The top ten hold 1.5% to 2% of the sample, which has about half a million clones, roughly nine tenths seen once. Indicated treatment: some 19 received Ad26.COV2.S at low or high dose, single or two shots; five or six received placebo; per-sample allocation not given. The study sampled participants on day 63 after the first vaccine or placebo injection. The sequence came from a person aged 18-60 years who received the Ad26.COV2.S COVID-19 vaccine or a placebo. The input for sequencing was peripheral blood, taken in a trial of Ad26.COV2.S vaccine versus placebo.

CDR3 protein: CASSLDRGGVNSNQPQHF. The DNA of the CDR3 is TGCGCCAGCAGCTTGGACCGGGGAGGGGTCAACAGCAATCAGCCCCAGCATTTT. V usage is TRBV5-1 and J usage is TRBJ1-5, with a weak D call TRBD1 (5 bases). Germline V CDR1 and CDR2: SGHRS, YFSETQ. The CDR3 runs to 18 residues. V lost 0 bases and J 1 base, leaving 17 bases between the germline ends.